These 17 T cell receptor beta chains were all obtained from the same sample, sequenced in a study of blood T cell repertoires in COVID-19. Using immunoSEQ multiplex PCR, the repertoire was profiled, and TCRdb retains in-frame clones only, with some absent. The sample carries tens of thousands of clones, approximately 86% recorded once. What was sequenced was peripheral blood. These receptors all stem from a man between 60 and 70 years old with active COVID-19.

In this sample, this clone turned up once. J is TRBJ2-2 and V is TRBV6-5; D gene ambiguous. The CDR3 is 12 amino acids. Germline V gene lookup returns CDR1 MNHEY and CDR2 SVGAGI. Trimming took 1 base from V and 8 from J, leaving 5 bases between them. The CDR3 sequence is CASSYLRGELFF. The CDR3 bases are TGTGCCAGCAGTTACTTGCGAGGGGAGCTGTTTTTT.

This clone was seen a handful of times. The chain is built from TRBV7-6 and TRBJ1-5; a weak D match, TRBD1 (6 bases). The V gene lost 1 base and the J gene lost 5 bases, with 12 bases spanning the gap. This CDR3 contains 15 residues. The germline gives CDR1 SGHVS, CDR2 FNYEAQ. CDR3 region: CASSLEVGAYQPQHF. The CDR3 DNA reads as TGTGCCAGCAGCTTAGAGGTGGGGGCGTATCAGCCCCAGCATTTT.

This clone has just one count. The rearrangement uses TRBV6-6 and TRBJ1-6, with 10 nucleotides matching TRBD1. The germline V gene encodes CDR1 MNHNY and CDR2 SVGAGI (reference sequence). CDR3 size: 13 residues. The V and J ends lost 8 bases and 7 bases, in that order; junction bases with no gene match: 2. CDR3 DNA sequence: TGTGCCAGCCAGACAGGGGGCAATTCACCCCTCCACTTT. Translation: CASQTGGNSPLHF.

The CDR3, as DNA: TGCGCCAGCAGCCGCCAGACCCTGGGGGCAGGTTACGAGACCCAGTACTTC. Protein product: CASSRQTLGAGYETQYF. V and J are TRBV10-1 and TRBJ2-5, with D possibly matching TRBD1 (6 bases). Germline CDR1 WNHNN, CDR2 SYGVQD (reference sequence). The CDR3 consists of 17 residues. V gave up 6 bases and J gave up 5 bases, with 25 bases separating them.

The gene calls are TRBV11-2 and TRBJ1-2; perhaps TRBD1 as D (5 bases). From germline, CDR1 is SGHAT and CDR2 FQNNGV. The V and J ends lost 5 bases and 4 bases respectively, with 17 bases between them. CDR3 length: 15 residues. CDR3 bases: TGTGCCAGCAGCCTGGGGGGAGGGATTACCTATGGCTACACCTTC. It translates to CASSLGGGITYGYTF.

This chain uses TRBV9 with TRBJ2-5; 11 bases match TRBD1. CDR3 size: 17 residues. Germline V lookup: CDR1 SGDLS, CDR2 YYNGEE. The J segment lost 1 base and the V segment lost 3 bases, leaving 8 bases of the junction unmatched. As DNA, the CDR3 is TGTGCCAGCAGCGCCGGACAGGGGGCGAGAATCCAAGAGACCCAGTACTTC. The encoded protein is CASSAGQGARIQETQYF.

This rearrangement joins TRBV9 to TRBJ1-1; 7 bases align to TRBD1. The V gene end was trimmed by 3 bases and the J gene end by 0 bases; junction bases not matched to a gene: 11. Germline V CDR1 and CDR2: SGDLS, YYNGEE. This CDR3 is 17 amino acids long. The CDR3 sequence is CASSDLGTANMNTEAFF. The CDR3 DNA is TGTGCCAGCAGCGATTTAGGGACAGCCAACATGAACACTGAAGCTTTCTTT.

This clone was seen once. This chain links TRBV7-6 with TRBJ2-3; 8 bases are a match to TRBD1. Germline-derived CDR1 and CDR2 are SGHVS and FNYEAQ. The CDR3 sequence is 16 residues long. With 5 bases clipped from V and 6 bases from J, the junction kept 13 bases outside the gene matches. The CDR3 protein is CASSAVLGRGLDTQYF. Written as DNA, the CDR3 is TGTGCCAGCAGCGCAGTCTTGGGCAGGGGGCTTGATACGCAGTATTTT.

The sample holds one count of this clone. The chain has TRBV7-2 and TRBJ1-1; 7 bases fit TRBD1. Germline CDR1 is SGHTA and CDR2 is FQGNSA. CDR3 length: 16 amino acids. V was clipped by 5 bases and J by 1 base; unmatched bases: 10. Here the CDR3 reads CASSHKTTGRNTEAFF. The CDR3 region has the DNA TGTGCCAGCAGCCACAAAACGACAGGGCGGAACACTGAAGCTTTCTTT.

A single count supports this clone. This rearrangement joins TRBV4-1 to TRBJ2-7; 10 bases agree with TRBD1. In germline, CDR1 is MGHRA, CDR2 YSYEKL. Trimming removed 3 bases from V and 2 bases from J; junction bases left unmatched: 7. The CDR3 consists of 16 residues. DNA for the CDR3: TGCGCCAGCAGCCAGGGGGACAGGGGTTATCCCTACGAGCAGTACTTC. Residues: CASSQGDRGYPYEQYF.

This clone was detected a few times. V gene TRBV3-1 (or the pseudogene TRBV3-2) combines with J gene TRBJ1-5, with D possibly TRBD1 on 5 matching bases. This CDR3 region has 15 residues. Looked up from germline, CDR1 is LGHDT and CDR2 is YNNKEL (reference sequence). The V end lost 4 bases, the J end lost 9 bases, and 19 bases lay between the germline ends. The chain's CDR3 is CASSRGVGPPTPQHF. DNA of the CDR3: TGTGCCAGCAGCCGAGGCGTGGGGCCCCCAACGCCCCAGCATTTT.

This chain uses TRBV4-1 with TRBJ1-1; TRBD1 might be the D (5 bases). Trimming removed 3 bases from V and 3 bases from J, with 11 bases in between. The CDR3 extends over 14 amino acids. Germline-derived CDR1 and CDR2 are MGHRA and YSYEKL. The CDR3 sequence is CASSHARAHTEAFF. CDR3 DNA sequence: TGCGCCAGCAGCCACGCCAGGGCCCACACTGAAGCTTTCTTT.

The genes are TRBV5-8 and TRBJ2-5; D perhaps matches TRBD2 (5 bases). Germline CDR1 is SGHTS and CDR2 is YDEGEE. The CDR3 consists of 15 residues. Deletions cut 2 bases from V and 5 bases from J, with 16 bases between. CDR3 loop: CASSFHGETRETQYF. CDR3 coding DNA: TGTGCCAGCAGCTTCCATGGGGAGACTCGGGAGACCCAGTACTTC. Looking up the rest from reference TRBV5-8 and TRBJ2-5 gives the full variable domain: EAGVTQSPTHLIKTRGQQATLRCSPISGHTSVYWYQQALGLGLQFLLWYDEGEERNRGNFPPRFSGRQFPNYSSELNVNALELEDSALYLCASSFHGETRETQYFGPGTRLLVL.

This clone was found once. V gene TRBV4-1 combines with J gene TRBJ2-2; D perhaps matches TRBD1 (6 bases). The CDR3 contains 15 residues. V was shortened by 2 bases and J by 2 bases, with 9 bases between the two germline ends. The germline V gene has CDR1 MGHRA and CDR2 YSYEKL. The CDR3: CASSQTTGNTGELFF. The CDR3 DNA follows: TGCGCCAGCAGCCAAACGACAGGAAACACCGGGGAGCTGTTTTTT.

The chain joins TRBV28 to TRBJ1-1; the D gene is possibly TRBD1 (5 bases). CDR3 length: 15 residues. With 3 bases removed from V and 7 bases from J, the gap between germline ends came to 18 bases. Germline CDR1 is MDHEN and CDR2 is SYDVKM. CDR3 protein: CASSFRGNLRDEAFF. CDR3 nucleotide sequence: TGTGCCAGCAGTTTTAGGGGCAACCTGCGGGATGAAGCTTTCTTT.

The CDR3 coding sequence is TGTGCCAGCAGGGGGGCCAGGTTCTCGGGCACTGAAGCTTTCTTT. Translated: CASRGARFSGTEAFF. This rearrangement joins TRBV2 to TRBJ1-1; possibly TRBD1 for D (6 bases). Germline V CDR1 and CDR2: SNHLY, FYNNEI. The CDR3 loop spans 15 amino acids. V lost 6 bases and J 4 bases, leaving 18 bases between the germline ends.

The rearrangement uses TRBV18 and TRBJ1-2; 7 bases map to TRBD1. Losses at the gene ends were 6 bases for V and 8 bases for J; bases not matched to a gene: 6. The CDR3 is 12 amino acids. The V gene's germline CDR1 is KGHSH and CDR2 LQKENI. The CDR3 reads CASSGTAGGYTF. CDR3 bases: TGTGCCAGCTCCGGGACAGCCGGCGGCTACACCTTC.